The rows below give T cell receptor beta chains drawn from one sample of a study of a mutant IDH1 vaccine in newly diagnosed glioma. Method: immunoSEQ multiplex PCR; TCRdb's copy keeps in-frame clones and lacks some. The table has over 50,000 clones, approximately 80% seen once. For these receptors, no antigen is known. Here the sequenced sample was PBMCs, taken from a glioma patient whose treatment included an IDH1 peptide vaccine. Every receptor here comes from a woman in her forties with glioma. Some clones in this sample may be carry-over from other donors' samples. Each CDR3 is given with its conserved first and last residue.

CDR3: CASSFSGAGTDTQYF; J: TRBJ2-3; V: TRBV5-1
CDR3: CASSFDRGPPIGTQYF; J: TRBJ2-5; V: TRBV5-1
CDR3: CASSWDKSYGYTF; J: TRBJ1-2; V: TRBV5-1
CDR3: CASRSGTGVLRAFF; J: TRBJ1-1; V: TRBV27
CDR3: CASSARGAGGGNTGELFF; J: TRBJ2-2; V: TRBV9
CDR3: CASSARGAFAHEQFF; J: TRBJ2-1; V: TRBV5-6
CDR3: CASSPLTGETAYNSPLHF; J: TRBJ1-6; V: TRBV7-9
CDR3: CASSKGDSYTEAFF; J: TRBJ1-1; V: TRBV4-3
CDR3: CAWRRPGQGADGYTF; J: TRBJ1-2; V: TRBV30
CDR3: CASSFGGLRRDGYTF; J: TRBJ1-2; V: TRBV27
CDR3: CASSAGGTEAFF; J: TRBJ1-1; V: TRBV2
CDR3: CASSQVTPGANTGELFF; J: TRBJ2-2; V: TRBV4-3
CDR3: CASSPGGDDSPLHF; J: TRBJ1-6; V: TRBV18
CDR3: CASIGPRNTEAFF; J: TRBJ1-1; V: TRBV25-1
CDR3: CASSFSGLTDTQYF; J: TRBJ2-3; V: TRBV7-2
CDR3: CASSYEVGDF; J: TRBJ2-7; V: TRBV6-5
CDR3: CASSQGLDIDTQYF; J: TRBJ2-3; V: TRBV7-2
CDR3: CASSSWGTGSEKLFF; J: TRBJ1-4; V: TRBV5-6
CDR3: CASSFSYEQYF; J: TRBJ2-7; V: TRBV5-6
CDR3: CAWGINSQPTSSYTF; J: TRBJ1-2; V: TRBV30
CDR3: CASSYSTANYGYTF; J: TRBJ1-2; V: TRBV6-5
CDR3: CASSQDLGGGPTYNEQFF; J: TRBJ2-1; V: TRBV4-3
CDR3: CAWSEGIPYGYTF; J: TRBJ1-2; V: TRBV30
CDR3: CAWSVRATTLHF; J: TRBJ1-6; V: TRBV30
CDR3: CASSEGGGYTF; J: TRBJ1-2; V: TRBV2
CDR3: CASSFIGGANQPQHF; J: TRBJ1-5; V: TRBV27
CDR3: CASSVGLRGQETQYF; J: TRBJ2-5; V: TRBV9
CDR3: CASSYGQGTEAFF; J: TRBJ1-1; V: TRBV6-5
CDR3: CASSLMVGTFYGYTF; J: TRBJ1-2; V: TRBV11-2
CDR3: CASSRTSFPGELFF; J: TRBJ2-2; V: TRBV21-1
CDR3: CASSEKGLPGPADTQYF; J: TRBJ2-3; V: TRBV2
CDR3: CASSPLGQGETGELFF; J: TRBJ2-2; V: TRBV18
CDR3: CSVEEWGRNYGYTF; J: TRBJ1-2; V: TRBV29-1
CDR3: CASRAQTEAFF; J: TRBJ1-1; V: TRBV7-9
CDR3: CASSSDEGSGANVLTF; J: TRBJ2-6; V: TRBV7-3
CDR3: CASSPTGTGEQYF; J: TRBJ2-7; V: TRBV5-1
CDR3: CAISPGPPENTEAFF; J: TRBJ1-1; V: TRBV10-3
CDR3: CASSPRQGVGNNSPLHF; J: TRBJ1-6; V: TRBV14
CDR3: CASRGQVYGYTF; J: TRBJ1-2; V: TRBV6-6
CDR3: CASSGNQLGPLHF; J: TRBJ1-6; V: TRBV9
CDR3: CASNSRGNTEAFF; J: TRBJ1-1; V: TRBV19
CDR3: CASSPGQGVLDGYTF; J: TRBJ1-2; V: TRBV5-4
CDR3: CASSGSSYEQYF; J: NA; V: TRBV2
CDR3: CASSGGTGRYNEQFF; J: TRBJ2-1; V: TRBV5-1